The sequence of this T cell receptor beta chain was determined in a study of cytotoxic CD8 clonotypes in ibrutinib-treated CLL. As for the study in general: Collecting the response samples happened after a median approximately 11 months of treatment, with a range of 6 to 36.

Sequenced by immunoSEQ multiplex PCR; TCRdb stores in-frame clones only, minus some. The table includes about 140,000 clones, about 80% detected once. Study results and caveats: Treatment left the uncommon public clonotypes either contracted or stable in frequency.

The CDR3 consists of 11 residues. V was cut by 6 bases and J by 4 bases, with 10 bases left in between. CDR1 and CDR2 from the germline V gene are DFQATT and SNEGSKA (reference sequence). Turning to this clone: Its target is not known. This sample includes further DNA sequences coding for the same CDR3.

The sequence was obtained from a human donor with chronic lymphocytic leukemia. This rearrangement joins TRBV20-1 to TRBJ2-7; D is ambiguous. The specimen was PBMCs, collected after 12 months of ibrutinib treatment. CDR3 protein: CSARTGYEQYF. The CDR3 region has the DNA TGCAGTGCGAGGACCGGGTACGAGCAGTACTTC.